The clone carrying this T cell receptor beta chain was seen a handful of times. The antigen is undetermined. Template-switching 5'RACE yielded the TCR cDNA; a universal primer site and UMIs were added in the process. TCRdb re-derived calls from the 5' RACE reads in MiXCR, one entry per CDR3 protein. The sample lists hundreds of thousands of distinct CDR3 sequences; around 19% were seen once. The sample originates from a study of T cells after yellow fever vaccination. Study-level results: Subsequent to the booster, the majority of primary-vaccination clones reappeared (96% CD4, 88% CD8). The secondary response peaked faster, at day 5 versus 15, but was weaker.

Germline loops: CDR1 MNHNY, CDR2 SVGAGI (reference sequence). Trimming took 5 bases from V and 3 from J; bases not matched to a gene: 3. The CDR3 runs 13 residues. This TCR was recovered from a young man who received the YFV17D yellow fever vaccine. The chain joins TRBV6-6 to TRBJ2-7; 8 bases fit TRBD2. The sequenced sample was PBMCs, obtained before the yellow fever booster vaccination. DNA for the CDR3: TGTGCCAGCAGTCCGGGACTAGTCTACGAGCAGTACTTC. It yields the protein CASSPGLVYEQYF.